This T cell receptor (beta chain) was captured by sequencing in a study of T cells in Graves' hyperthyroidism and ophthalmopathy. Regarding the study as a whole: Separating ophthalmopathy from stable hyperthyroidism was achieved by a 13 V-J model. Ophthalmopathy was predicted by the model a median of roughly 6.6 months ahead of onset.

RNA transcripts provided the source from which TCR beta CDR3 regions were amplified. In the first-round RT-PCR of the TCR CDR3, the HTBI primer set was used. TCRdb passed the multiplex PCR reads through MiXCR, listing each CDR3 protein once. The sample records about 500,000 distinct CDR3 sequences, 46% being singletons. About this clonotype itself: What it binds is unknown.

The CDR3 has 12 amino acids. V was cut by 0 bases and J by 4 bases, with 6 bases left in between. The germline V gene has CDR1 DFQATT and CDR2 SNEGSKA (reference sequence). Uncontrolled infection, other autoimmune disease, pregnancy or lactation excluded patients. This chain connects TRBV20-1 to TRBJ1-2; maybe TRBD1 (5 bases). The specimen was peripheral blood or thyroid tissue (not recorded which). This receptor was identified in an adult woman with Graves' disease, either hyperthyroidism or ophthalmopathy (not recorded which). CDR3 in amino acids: CSAREGPYGYTF. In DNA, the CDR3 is TGCAGTGCTAGAGAGGGGCCCTATGGCTACACCTTC.